Given below is one T cell receptor (beta chain) in context. Sequencing used immunoSEQ multiplex PCR; TCRdb keeps in-frame clones, though not all of them. The sample has 150,000 to 200,000 clones, 90% to 95% seen once. The data were taken from a study of control samples from healthy donors and cancer patients. The CDR3 consists of 14 residues. Germline values: CDR1 MNHEY, CDR2 SVGAGI. Trimming at V came to 10 bases and at J to 0 bases, leaving 5 bases not matched to a gene. Sequenced material: blood. The chain couples TRBV6-5 to TRBJ1-3; TRBD1 matches at 8 bases. This sequence originates from a young woman in good health. The CDR3 DNA follows: TGTGCCACCAACAGGGGGTCCTCTGGAAACACCATATATTTT. This gives the protein CATNRGSSGNTIYF.